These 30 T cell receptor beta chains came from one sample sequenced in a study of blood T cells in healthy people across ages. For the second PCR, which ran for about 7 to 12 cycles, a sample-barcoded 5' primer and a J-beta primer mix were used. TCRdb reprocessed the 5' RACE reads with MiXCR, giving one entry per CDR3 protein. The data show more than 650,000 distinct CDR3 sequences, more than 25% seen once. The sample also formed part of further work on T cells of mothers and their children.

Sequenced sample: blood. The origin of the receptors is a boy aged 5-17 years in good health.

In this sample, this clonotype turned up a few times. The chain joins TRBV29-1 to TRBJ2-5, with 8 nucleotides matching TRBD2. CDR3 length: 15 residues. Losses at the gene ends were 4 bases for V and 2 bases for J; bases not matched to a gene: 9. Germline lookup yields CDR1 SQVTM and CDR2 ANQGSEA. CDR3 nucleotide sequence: TGCAGCGTTGCCAGGCGGGGGGCCATTCAAGAGACCCAGTACTTC. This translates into CSVARRGAIQETQYF.

CDR3 nucleotides: TGTGCCAGCAGCTTGAGGCAGGACGTGGGAAACACCATATATTTT. Translating it yields CASSLRQDVGNTIYF. This chain uses TRBV5-8 with TRBJ1-3; D gene uncertain. Germline-derived CDR1 and CDR2 are SGHTS and YDEGEE. The V gene lost 1 base and the J gene lost 4 bases, with 12 bases spanning the gap. The CDR3 consists of 15 residues.

DNA for the CDR3: TGTGCCAGCAGCCTAGTGGCAGGGTGGAATGAAAAACTGTTTTTT. This translates into CASSLVAGWNEKLFF. The chain employs TRBV7-9 and TRBJ1-4; tentative D call: TRBD1 (5 bases). The CDR3 extends over 15 amino acids. Germline V gives CDR1 SEHNR, CDR2 FQNEAQ (reference sequence). Trimming pared 5 bases from V and 5 bases from J, leaving 15 bases between. The full variable domain, in which reference TRBV7-9 and TRBJ1-4 provide the parts outside the CDR3, is DTGVSQNPRHKITKRGQNVTFRCDPISEHNRLYWYRQTLGQGPEFLTYFQNEAQLEKSRLLSDRFSAERPKGSFSTLEIQRTEQGDSAMYLCASSLVAGWNEKLFFGSGTQLSVL.

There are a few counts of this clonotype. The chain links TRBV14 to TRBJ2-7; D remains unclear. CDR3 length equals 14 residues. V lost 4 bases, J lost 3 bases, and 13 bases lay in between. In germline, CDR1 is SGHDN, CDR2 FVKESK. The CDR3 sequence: CASSRLSGNYEQYF. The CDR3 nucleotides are TGTGCCAGCAGCCGTCTCTCGGGCAACTACGAGCAGTACTTC.

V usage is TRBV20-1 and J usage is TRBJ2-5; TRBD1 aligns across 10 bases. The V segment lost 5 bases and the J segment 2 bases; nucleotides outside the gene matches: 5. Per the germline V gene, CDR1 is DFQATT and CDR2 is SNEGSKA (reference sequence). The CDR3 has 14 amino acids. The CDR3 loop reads CSADRGPAQETQYF. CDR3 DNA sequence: TGCAGTGCTGACAGGGGGCCGGCGCAAGAGACCCAGTACTTC.

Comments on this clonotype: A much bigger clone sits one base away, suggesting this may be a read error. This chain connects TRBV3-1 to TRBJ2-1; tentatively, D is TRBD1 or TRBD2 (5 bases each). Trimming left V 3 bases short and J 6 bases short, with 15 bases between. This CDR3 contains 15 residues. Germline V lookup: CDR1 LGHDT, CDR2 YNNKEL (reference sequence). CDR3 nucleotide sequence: TGTGCCAGCAGCCATTTCGGGGACGCAGGCAATGAGCAGTTCTTC. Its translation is CASSHFGDAGNEQFF.

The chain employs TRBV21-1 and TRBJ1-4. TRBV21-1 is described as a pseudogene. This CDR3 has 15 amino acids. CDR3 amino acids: CASSKTQATNEKLFF. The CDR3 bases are TGTGCCAGCAGCAAAACACAGGCAACTAATGAAAAACTGTTTTTT.

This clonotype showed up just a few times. CDR3 sequence reads: CSAIQGNSGNTIYF. The CDR3 coding sequence is TGCAGTGCTATCCAGGGGAACTCTGGAAACACCATATATTTT. The chain employs TRBV20-1 and TRBJ1-3, with D perhaps TRBD1 (6 bases). The CDR3 spans 14 residues. Germline V gene lookup returns CDR1 DFQATT and CDR2 SNEGSKA (reference sequence). V lost 4 bases, J lost 0 bases, and 10 bases lay in between.

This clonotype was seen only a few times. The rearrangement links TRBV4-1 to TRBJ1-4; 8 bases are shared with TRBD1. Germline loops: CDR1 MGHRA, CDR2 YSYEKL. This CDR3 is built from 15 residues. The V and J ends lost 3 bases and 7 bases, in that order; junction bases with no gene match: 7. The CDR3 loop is CASSHQTGVFEKLFF. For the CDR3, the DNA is TGCGCCAGCAGCCATCAGACAGGGGTGTTTGAAAAACTGTTTTTT.

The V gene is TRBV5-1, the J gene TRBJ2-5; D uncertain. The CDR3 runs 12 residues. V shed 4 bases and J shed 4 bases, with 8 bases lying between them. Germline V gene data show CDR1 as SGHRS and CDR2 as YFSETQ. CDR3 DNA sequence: TGCGCCAGCAGCACGCACCCAGAGACCCAGTACTTC. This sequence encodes CASSTHPETQYF.

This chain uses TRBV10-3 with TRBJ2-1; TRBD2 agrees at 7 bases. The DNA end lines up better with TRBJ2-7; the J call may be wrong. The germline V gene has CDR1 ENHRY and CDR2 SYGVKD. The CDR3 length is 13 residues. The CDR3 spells CAIWTGGNYEQYF. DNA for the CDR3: TGTGCCATTTGGACGGGGGGAAACTACGAGCAGTACTTC.

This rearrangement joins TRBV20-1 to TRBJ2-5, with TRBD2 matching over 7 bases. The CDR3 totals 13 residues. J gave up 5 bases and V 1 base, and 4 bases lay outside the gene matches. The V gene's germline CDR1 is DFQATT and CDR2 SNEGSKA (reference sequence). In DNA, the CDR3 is TGCAGTGCTAGAGCGGGGAGGGATGAGACCCAGTACTTC. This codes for CSARAGRDETQYF.

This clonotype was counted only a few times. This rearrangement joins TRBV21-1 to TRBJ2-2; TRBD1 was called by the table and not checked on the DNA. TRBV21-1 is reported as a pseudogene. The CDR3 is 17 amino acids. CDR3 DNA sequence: TGTGCCAGCAGCAAAGCGCGAAGGGGGCTTCTTTCCGGGGAGCTGTTTTTT. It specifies CASSKARRGLLSGELFF.

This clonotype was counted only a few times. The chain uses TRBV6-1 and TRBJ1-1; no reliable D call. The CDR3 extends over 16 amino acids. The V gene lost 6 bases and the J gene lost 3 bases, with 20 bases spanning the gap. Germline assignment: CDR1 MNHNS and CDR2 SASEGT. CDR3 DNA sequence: TGTGCCAGCAGCGGAATACTATCCTCCTCGGACACTGAAGCTTTCTTT. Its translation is CASSGILSSSDTEAFF.

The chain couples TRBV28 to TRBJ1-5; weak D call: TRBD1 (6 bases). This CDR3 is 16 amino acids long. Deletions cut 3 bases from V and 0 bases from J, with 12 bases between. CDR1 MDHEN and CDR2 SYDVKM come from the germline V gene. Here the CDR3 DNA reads TGTGCCAGCAGTTTGGCGGGGGGCCCTAGCAATCAGCCCCAGCATTTT. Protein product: CASSLAGGPSNQPQHF.

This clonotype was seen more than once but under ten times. The CDR3 sequence: CASSRGGGQGEKLFF. CDR3 in DNA: TGTGCCAGCAGTCGGGGCGGGGGGCAGGGGGAAAAACTGTTTTTT. V and J are TRBV28 and TRBJ1-4; possibly TRBD1 for D (6 bases). CDR1 MDHEN and CDR2 SYDVKM come from the germline V gene. The CDR3 spans 15 residues. Trimming took off 5 bases at V and 8 bases at J, with 18 bases between the two ends.

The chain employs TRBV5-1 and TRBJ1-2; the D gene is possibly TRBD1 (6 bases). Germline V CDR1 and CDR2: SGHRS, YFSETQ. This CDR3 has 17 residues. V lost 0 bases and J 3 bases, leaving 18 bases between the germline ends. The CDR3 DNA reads TGCGCCAGCAGCTTGGGCCCTTACCGGGACAAGGACTATGGCTACACCTTC. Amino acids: CASSLGPYRDKDYGYTF.

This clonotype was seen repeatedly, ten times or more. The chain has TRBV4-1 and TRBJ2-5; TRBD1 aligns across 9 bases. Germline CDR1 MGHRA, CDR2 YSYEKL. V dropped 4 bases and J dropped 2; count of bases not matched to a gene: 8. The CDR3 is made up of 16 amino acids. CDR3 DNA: TGCGCCAGCAGCCTACGACCCGGGACAGGGCAAGAGACCCAGTACTTC. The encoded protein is CASSLRPGTGQETQYF.

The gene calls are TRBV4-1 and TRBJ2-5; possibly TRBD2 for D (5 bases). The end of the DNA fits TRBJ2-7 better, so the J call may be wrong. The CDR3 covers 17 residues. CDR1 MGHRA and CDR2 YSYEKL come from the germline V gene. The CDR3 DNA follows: TGCGCCAGCAGCCAACTATCGCGAGGGCGAGCCTCCTACGAGCAGTACTTC. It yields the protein CASSQLSRGRASYEQYF.

The CDR3 here is CSASDSGRDTQYF. The DNA of the CDR3 is TGCAGTGCTAGCGACTCGGGGAGGGATACGCAGTATTTT. This chain connects TRBV20-1 to TRBJ2-3; TRBD2 is a possible D gene (6 bases). The CDR3 consists of 13 residues. Germline CDR1 DFQATT, CDR2 SNEGSKA (reference sequence). Trimming shortened V by 3 bases and J by 6 bases, and 13 bases separated the two germline ends.

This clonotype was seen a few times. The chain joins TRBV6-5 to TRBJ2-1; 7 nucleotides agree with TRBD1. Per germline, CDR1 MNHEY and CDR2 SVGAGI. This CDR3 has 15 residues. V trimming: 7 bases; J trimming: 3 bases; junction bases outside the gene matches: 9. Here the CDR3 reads CASNADRVLYNEQFF. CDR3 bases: TGTGCCAGCAACGCAGACAGGGTCCTCTACAATGAGCAGTTCTTC.

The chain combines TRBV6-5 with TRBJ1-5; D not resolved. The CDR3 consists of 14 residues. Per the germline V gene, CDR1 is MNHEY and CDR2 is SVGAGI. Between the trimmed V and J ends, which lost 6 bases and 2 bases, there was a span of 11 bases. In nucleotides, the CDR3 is TGTGCCAGCAGCTTAATGGCAGGCAATCAGCCCCAGCATTTT. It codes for CASSLMAGNQPQHF.

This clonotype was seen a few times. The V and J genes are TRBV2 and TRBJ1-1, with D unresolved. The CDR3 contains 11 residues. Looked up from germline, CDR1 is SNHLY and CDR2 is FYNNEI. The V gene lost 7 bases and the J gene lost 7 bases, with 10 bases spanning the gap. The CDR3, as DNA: TGTGCCAGCACCTTGCGGGTTGAAGCTTTCTTT. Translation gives CASTLRVEAFF.

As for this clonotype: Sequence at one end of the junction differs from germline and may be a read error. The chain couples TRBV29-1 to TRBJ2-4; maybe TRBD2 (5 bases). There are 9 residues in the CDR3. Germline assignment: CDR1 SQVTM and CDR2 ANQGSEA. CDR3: CSRSPMGDF. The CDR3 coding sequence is TGCAGCAGGTCCCCTATGGGAGACTTC.

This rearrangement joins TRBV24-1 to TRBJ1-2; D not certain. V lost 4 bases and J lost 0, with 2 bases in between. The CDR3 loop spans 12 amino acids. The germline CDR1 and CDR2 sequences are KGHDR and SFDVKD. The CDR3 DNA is TGTGCCACCAGTGAGTCTAACTATGGCTACACCTTC. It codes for CATSESNYGYTF.

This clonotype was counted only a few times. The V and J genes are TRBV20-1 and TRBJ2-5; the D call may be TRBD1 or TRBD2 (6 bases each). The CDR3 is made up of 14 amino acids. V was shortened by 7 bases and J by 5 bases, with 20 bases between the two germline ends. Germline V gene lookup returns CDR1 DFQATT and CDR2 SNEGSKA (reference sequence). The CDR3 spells CSGRTSGAGETQYF. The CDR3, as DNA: TGCAGTGGCAGGACCTCGGGGGCCGGTGAGACCCAGTACTTC.

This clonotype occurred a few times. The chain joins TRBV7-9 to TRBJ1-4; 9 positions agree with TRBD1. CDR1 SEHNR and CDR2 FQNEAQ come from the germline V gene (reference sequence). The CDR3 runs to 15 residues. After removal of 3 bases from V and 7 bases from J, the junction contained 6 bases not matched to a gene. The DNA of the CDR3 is TGTGCCAGCAGCTTTTCCGGGACAGGGTTTGAAAAACTGTTTTTT. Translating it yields CASSFSGTGFEKLFF.

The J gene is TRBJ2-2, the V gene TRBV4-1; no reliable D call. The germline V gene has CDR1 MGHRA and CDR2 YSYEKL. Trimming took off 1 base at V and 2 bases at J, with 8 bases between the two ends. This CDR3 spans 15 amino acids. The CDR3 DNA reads TGCGCCAGCAGCCAAGTCCGATTAAACACCGGGGAGCTGTTTTTT. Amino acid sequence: CASSQVRLNTGELFF.

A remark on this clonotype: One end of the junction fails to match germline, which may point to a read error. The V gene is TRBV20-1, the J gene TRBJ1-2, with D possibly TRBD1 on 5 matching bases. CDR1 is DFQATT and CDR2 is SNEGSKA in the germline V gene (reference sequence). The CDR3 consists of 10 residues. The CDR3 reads CSATGNGCTF. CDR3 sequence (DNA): TGCAGTGCTACAGGGAATGGCTGCACCTTC.

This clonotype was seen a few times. The CDR3 coding sequence is TGTGCCAGCAGCAAAGTCTTGGGAGCGGGGGGGGAAGAGACCCAGTACTTC. This codes for CASSKVLGAGGEETQYF. This chain uses TRBV21-1 with TRBJ2-5; the D call in the table, TRBD2, was not verified against the DNA. TRBV21-1 is marked as a pseudogene. There are 17 residues in the CDR3.